The 24 T cell receptor beta chains below come from one sample, sequenced in a study of control samples from healthy donors and cancer patients. This table comes from immunoSEQ multiplex PCR, and its TCRdb copy is limited to in-frame clones, with some not included. The repertoire includes tens of thousands of clones, about 89% of them detected once, and about an eighth sits in the top ten. The sequenced material came from PBMCs. These receptors came from an older woman with lung cancer.

The chain uses TRBV19 and TRBJ2-1; tentative D call: TRBD1 (5 bases). V lost 1 base and J lost 8, with 15 bases in between. The CDR3 consists of 15 residues. The germline V gene has CDR1 LNHDA and CDR2 SQIVND (reference sequence). Here the CDR3 DNA reads TGTGCCAGTAGTATAGGGATCCCACAGGTGTATGAGCAGTTCTTC. Amino acid sequence: CASSIGIPQVYEQFF.

The chain joins TRBV7-9 to TRBJ1-1; 7 nucleotides agree with TRBD1. The germline gives CDR1 SEHNR, CDR2 FQNEAQ (reference sequence). Trimming took 5 bases from V and 5 from J; bases not matched to a gene: 14. The CDR3 is made up of 16 amino acids. Written as DNA, the CDR3 is TGTGCCAGCAGCCCCACGGGGCCTACAGGGGCAACTGAAGCTTTCTTT. Protein sequence: CASSPTGPTGATEAFF. Based on the CDR3 plus reference TRBV7-9 and TRBJ1-1, the full variable domain is DTGVSQNPRHKITKRGQNVTFRCDPISEHNRLYWYRQTLGQGPEFLTYFQNEAQLEKSRLLSDRFSAERPKGSFSTLEIQRTEQGDSAMYLCASSPTGPTGATEAFFGQGTRLTVV.

J is TRBJ1-1 and V is TRBV6-5, with a tentative D call TRBD1 (5 bases). CDR1 MNHEY and CDR2 SVGAGI come from the germline V gene. CDR3 length: 14 amino acids. V lost 0 bases to trimming and J lost 4 bases, with 9 bases between them. The CDR3 DNA reads as TGTGCCAGCAGTTACTCGAATCAGGGCACTGAAGCTTTCTTT. Its protein is CASSYSNQGTEAFF.

This chain connects TRBV28 to TRBJ1-2; D is ambiguous. V lost 1 base and J lost 4, with 4 bases in between. The V gene's germline CDR1 is MDHEN and CDR2 SYDVKM. The CDR3 sequence is 12 residues long. The CDR3 protein is CASSLLTYGYTF. The DNA for the CDR3 is TGTGCCAGCAGTTTATTGACCTATGGCTACACCTTC.

The gene calls are TRBV19 and TRBJ1-1; 11 bases fit TRBD1. The ends lost 5 bases at V and 5 bases at J; junction bases unmatched: 1. CDR3 size: 13 residues. The germline V gene encodes CDR1 LNHDA and CDR2 SQIVND (reference sequence). The CDR3 DNA reads TGTGCCAGTAGTGGACAGGGGGCTACTGAAGCTTTCTTT. The encoded protein is CASSGQGATEAFF.

The J gene is TRBJ1-6, the V gene TRBV18; tentative D call: TRBD1 (6 bases). Trimming pared 2 bases from V and 6 bases from J, leaving 8 bases between. Germline-derived CDR1 and CDR2 are KGHSH and LQKENI. This CDR3 is 14 amino acids long. The CDR3 DNA is TGTGCCAGCTCACCAGGCAGGGGTAATTCACCCCTCCACTTT. This translates into CASSPGRGNSPLHF.

The chain carries TRBV30 and TRBJ1-2; D might be TRBD1 (5 bases). The V end was cut by 0 bases, the J end by 7 bases, with 15 bases between. The CDR3 spans 14 residues. CDR1 and CDR2 from the germline V gene are GTSNPN and SVGIG (reference sequence). The CDR3 spells CAWSVPGRGIGYTF. The DNA of the CDR3 is TGTGCCTGGAGTGTCCCAGGTCGGGGGATTGGCTACACCTTC.

This clone occurred a few times. The chain is built from TRBV3-1 (or the pseudogene TRBV3-2) and TRBJ1-2; D gene ambiguous. Trimming pared 1 base from V and 4 bases from J, leaving 4 bases between. Germline CDR1 is LGHDT and CDR2 is YNNKEL (reference sequence). The CDR3 spans 12 residues. CDR3 residues: CASSQVGYGYTF. The CDR3 DNA reads TGTGCCAGCAGCCAAGTCGGCTATGGCTACACCTTC.

This clone was recorded only once. V usage is TRBV2 and J usage is TRBJ2-1; perhaps TRBD2 as D (5 bases). The CDR3 sequence is 15 residues long. V dropped 2 bases and J dropped 4 bases, with 12 bases sitting between them. Germline CDR1 and CDR2: SNHLY and FYNNEI. The CDR3 DNA follows: TGTGCCAGCAGTGAACGGAGCGGCCCATACAATGAGCAGTTCTTC. It codes for CASSERSGPYNEQFF.

The chain uses TRBV7-2 and TRBJ2-7, with D uncertain. Trimming removed 5 bases from V and 2 bases from J, with 4 bases in between. The CDR3 sequence is 11 residues long. Germline V gene sequence: CDR1 SGHTA, CDR2 FQGNSA. CDR3 region: CASSRTYEQYF. The CDR3 DNA reads TGTGCCAGCAGCCGAACCTACGAGCAGTACTTC. The full variable domain, in which reference TRBV7-2 and TRBJ2-7 provide the parts outside the CDR3, is GAGVSQSPSNKVTEKGKDVELRCDPISGHTALYWYRQSLGQGLEFLIYFQGNSAPDKSGLPSDRFSAERTGGSVSTLTIQRTQQEDSAVYLCASSRTYEQYFGPGTRLTVT.

The rearrangement uses TRBV7-3 and TRBJ2-5; D not resolved. Germline-derived CDR1 and CDR2 are SGHTA and FQGTGA. Trimming removed 3 bases at V and 1 base at J, with 6 bases between. This CDR3 region has 13 residues. The CDR3 loop is CASSFMPQETQYF. The DNA of the CDR3 is TGTGCCAGCAGCTTCATGCCCCAAGAGACCCAGTACTTC.

V is TRBV6-6 and J is TRBJ1-2, with 8 bases fitting TRBD1. The CDR3 loop spans 15 amino acids. The V segment lost 4 bases and the J segment 3 bases; nucleotides outside the gene matches: 7. CDR1 is MNHNY, CDR2 SVGAGI, per germline (reference sequence). CDR3 sequence reads: CASSFIQGADYGYTF. CDR3 nucleotides: TGTGCCAGCAGTTTTATCCAGGGGGCGGACTATGGCTACACCTTC.

The chain couples TRBV19 to TRBJ1-6, with TRBD1 as a possible D gene (5 bases). The CDR3 covers 16 residues. V lost 1 base to trimming and J lost 3 bases, with 10 bases between them. Looked up from germline, CDR1 is LNHDA and CDR2 is SQIVND (reference sequence). The CDR3 protein is CASSIGSRVYNSPLHF. The CDR3 DNA sequence: TGTGCCAGTAGTATAGGAAGCAGGGTCTATAATTCACCCCTCCACTTT.

The chain uses TRBV5-4 and TRBJ2-3; the match to TRBD1 covers 10 bases. This CDR3 is built from 14 residues. V gave up 4 bases and J gave up 4 bases; unmatched junction bases: 3. Germline V gene sequence: CDR1 SGHNT, CDR2 YYREEE (reference sequence). The CDR3 DNA follows: TGTGCCAGCAGCAGGGACAGGGGCGCAGATACGCAGTATTTT. Translated, it gives CASSRDRGADTQYF.

The sample holds one count of this clone. The chain carries TRBV6-5 and TRBJ1-2; D is uncertain. The V gene's germline CDR1 is MNHEY and CDR2 SVGAGI. Trimming stripped 5 bases from V and 4 bases from J, with 8 bases between. This CDR3 has 12 amino acids. CDR3 DNA: TGTGCCAGCAGTCCCGGGATCTATGGCTACACCTTC. Translating gives CASSPGIYGYTF.

This clone was counted only a few times. V usage is TRBV6-5 and J usage is TRBJ2-7, with D maybe TRBD1 (6 bases). The CDR3 is 15 amino acids. CDR1 is MNHEY, CDR2 SVGAGI, per germline. V lost 6 bases and J 4 bases, leaving 19 bases between the germline ends. The CDR3 loop reads CASRSPIGQKYEQYF. CDR3 bases: TGTGCCAGCAGATCTCCCATCGGACAGAAGTACGAGCAGTACTTC.

V usage is TRBV12-3 or TRBV12-4 and J usage is TRBJ1-1; D unclear. There are 13 residues in the CDR3. V was clipped by 3 bases and J by 7 bases, with 12 bases between them. This chain's CDR3 is CASSFRQEREAFF. Here the CDR3 DNA reads TGTGCCAGCAGTTTTAGGCAGGAACGTGAAGCTTTCTTT.

The genes are TRBV3-1 (or the pseudogene TRBV3-2) and TRBJ2-3; 9 bases are shared with TRBD2. This CDR3 spans 17 amino acids. The ends lost 3 bases at V and 4 bases at J; junction bases unmatched: 11. Looked up from germline, CDR1 is LGHDT and CDR2 is YNNKEL (reference sequence). The CDR3 is CASSHSGGTSIPDTQYF. The CDR3 nucleotides are TGTGCCAGCAGCCACTCGGGGGGGACTAGCATCCCAGATACGCAGTATTTT.

The chain uses TRBV12-3 or TRBV12-4 and TRBJ2-1, with TRBD1 identical over 12 bases. The CDR3 runs 11 residues. Trimming took 7 bases from V and 16 from J; bases not matched to a gene: 5. The DNA for the CDR3 is TGTGCCAGCACCTCGGGGACAGGGGGCTTCTTC. As protein: CASTSGTGGFF.

The DNA for the CDR3 is TGTGCCAGCAGCTCACAGGGGGCGCGGGGGGCCAACGTCCTGACTTTC. It translates to CASSSQGARGANVLTF. The chain couples TRBV14 to TRBJ2-6; 9 positions agree with TRBD1. CDR1 is SGHDN and CDR2 is FVKESK in the germline V gene. This CDR3 has 16 residues. The V segment lost 5 bases and the J segment 4 bases; nucleotides outside the gene matches: 6.

This chain joins TRBV11-2 and TRBJ2-5; the D gene is possibly TRBD1 (6 bases). Germline V lookup: CDR1 SGHAT, CDR2 FQNNGV. The CDR3 extends over 14 amino acids. Trimming pared 5 bases from V and 6 bases from J, leaving 16 bases between. The CDR3, as DNA: TGTGCCAGCAGCGGGAACAGGGTTTCAAAGACCCAGTACTTC. Its protein is CASSGNRVSKTQYF.

The chain carries TRBV6-1 and TRBJ1-1, with D possibly matching TRBD1 (5 bases). CDR3 size: 14 residues. The V and J ends lost 0 bases and 4 bases respectively, with 9 bases between them. The germline gives CDR1 MNHNS, CDR2 SASEGT. This chain's CDR3 is CASSEAEGLTEAFF. CDR3 bases: TGTGCCAGCAGTGAAGCGGAGGGACTCACTGAAGCTTTCTTT.

The count of this clone is one. This chain links TRBV6-1 with TRBJ2-5, with D maybe TRBD2 (5 bases). The CDR3 spans 15 residues. From germline, CDR1 is MNHNS and CDR2 SASEGT. Between the trimmed V and J ends, which lost 0 bases and 3 bases, there was a span of 11 bases. The CDR3 is CASSEASAGKETQYF. The DNA of the CDR3 is TGTGCCAGCAGTGAAGCAAGCGCGGGTAAAGAGACCCAGTACTTC.

V gene TRBV28 combines with J gene TRBJ2-3, with D hard to call. The CDR3 spans 12 residues. Trimming pared 5 bases from V and 10 bases from J, leaving 13 bases between. The V gene's germline CDR1 is MDHEN and CDR2 SYDVKM. The chain's CDR3 is CASSRAPPAQYF. CDR3 bases: TGTGCCAGCAGTAGGGCTCCCCCGGCGCAGTATTTT.